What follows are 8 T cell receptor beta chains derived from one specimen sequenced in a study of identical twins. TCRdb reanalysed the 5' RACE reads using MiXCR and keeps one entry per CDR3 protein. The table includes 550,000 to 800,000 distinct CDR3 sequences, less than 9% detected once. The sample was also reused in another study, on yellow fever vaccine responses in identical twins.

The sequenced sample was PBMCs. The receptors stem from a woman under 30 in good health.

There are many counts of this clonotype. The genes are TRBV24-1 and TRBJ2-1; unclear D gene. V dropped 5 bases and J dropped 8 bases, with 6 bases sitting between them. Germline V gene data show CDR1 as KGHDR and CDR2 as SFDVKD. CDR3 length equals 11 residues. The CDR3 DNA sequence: TGTGCCACCAGTGCTCTCCATGAGCAGTTCTTC. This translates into CATSALHEQFF.

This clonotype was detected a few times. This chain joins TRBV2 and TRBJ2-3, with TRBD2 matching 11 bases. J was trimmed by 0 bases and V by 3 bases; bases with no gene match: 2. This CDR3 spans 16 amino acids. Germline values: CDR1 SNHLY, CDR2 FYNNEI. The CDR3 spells CASSDLAGGSTDTQYF. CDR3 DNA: TGTGCCAGCAGTGATCTAGCGGGGGGTAGCACAGATACGCAGTATTTT.

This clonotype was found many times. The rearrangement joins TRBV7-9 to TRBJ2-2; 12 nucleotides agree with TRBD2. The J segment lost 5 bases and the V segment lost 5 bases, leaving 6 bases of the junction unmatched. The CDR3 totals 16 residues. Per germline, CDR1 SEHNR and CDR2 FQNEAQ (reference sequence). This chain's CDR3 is CASSPSGGASTGELFF. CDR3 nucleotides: TGTGCCAGCAGCCCTAGCGGGGGGGCCTCGACCGGGGAGCTGTTTTTT.

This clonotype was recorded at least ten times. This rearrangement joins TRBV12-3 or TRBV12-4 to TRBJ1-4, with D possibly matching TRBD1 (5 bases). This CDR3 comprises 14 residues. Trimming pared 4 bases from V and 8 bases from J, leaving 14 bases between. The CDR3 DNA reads TGTGCCAGCAGTTCCCCGGGACTAGGAGAAAAACTGTTTTTT. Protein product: CASSSPGLGEKLFF.

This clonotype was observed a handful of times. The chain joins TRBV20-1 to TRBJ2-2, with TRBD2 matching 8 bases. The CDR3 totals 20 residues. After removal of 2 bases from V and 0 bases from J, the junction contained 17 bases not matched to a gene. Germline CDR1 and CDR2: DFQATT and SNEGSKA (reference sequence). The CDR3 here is CSARLPFGLAHHTNTGELFF. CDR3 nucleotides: TGCAGTGCTAGACTTCCTTTCGGACTAGCCCATCATACGAACACCGGGGAGCTGTTTTTT.

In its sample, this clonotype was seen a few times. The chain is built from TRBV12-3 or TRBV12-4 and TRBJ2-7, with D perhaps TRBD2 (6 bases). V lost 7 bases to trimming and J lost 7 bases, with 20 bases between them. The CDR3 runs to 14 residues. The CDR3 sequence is CASTTGAGPGEQYF. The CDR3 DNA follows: TGTGCCAGCACCACCGGGGCGGGACCGGGGGAGCAGTACTTC.

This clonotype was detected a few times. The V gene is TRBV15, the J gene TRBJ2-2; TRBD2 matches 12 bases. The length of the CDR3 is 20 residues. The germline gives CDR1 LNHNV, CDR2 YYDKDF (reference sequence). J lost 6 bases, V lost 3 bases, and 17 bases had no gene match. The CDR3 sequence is CATSSGLAGSPSIFSGELFF. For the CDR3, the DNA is TGTGCCACCAGCAGCGGACTAGCGGGAAGCCCCTCGATCTTCTCCGGGGAGCTGTTTTTT.

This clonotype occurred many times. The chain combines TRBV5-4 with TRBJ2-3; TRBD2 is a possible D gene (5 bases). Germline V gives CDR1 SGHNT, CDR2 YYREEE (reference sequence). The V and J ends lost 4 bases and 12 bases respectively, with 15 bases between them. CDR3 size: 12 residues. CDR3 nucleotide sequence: TGTGCCAGCAGCCCCAACGGGGAGTTACAGTATTTT. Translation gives CASSPNGELQYF.